This T cell receptor (beta chain) was captured by sequencing in a study of cytotoxic CD8 clonotypes in ibrutinib-treated CLL. Study-wide background: Partial responders around 24, complete 2; roughly 12 progressed and some 15 stayed in remission by median around 68 months. Patients gave response samples after a median approximately eleven months of treatment, range 6 to 36. General study points: Public clonotypes were uncommon and contracted or stayed stable on treatment. Sustained-remission and progressing patients were not sampled at matched times.

Germline CDR1 SEHNR, CDR2 FQNEAQ (reference sequence). V lost 2 bases and J lost 4, with 12 bases in between. This CDR3 is built from 15 residues. Worth noting for this clone: Its specificity is not known.

TCRdb's copy holds only in-frame clones and misses some; the assay was immunoSEQ multiplex PCR. This table holds some 300,000 clones, about 80% found once. This chain links TRBV7-9 with TRBJ2-1; D remains ambiguous. Source: PBMCs, taken before ibrutinib treatment. The sequence was obtained from a human donor with chronic lymphocytic leukemia. CDR3 sequence: CASSLRYGLYNEQFF. The CDR3 DNA follows: TGTGCCAGCAGCTTACGGTATGGATTATACAATGAGCAGTTCTTC.